This T cell receptor beta chain originates from a study of blood T cell repertoires in COVID-19. TCRdb keeps only in-frame clones here, not all; method: immunoSEQ multiplex PCR. The sample consists of 200,000 or so clones, approximately 80% of them appearing once. This clone was seen only once. The sequence derives from a man aged 55 to 69 who had recovered from COVID-19. Sequenced material: PBMCs or T cells enriched from blood (not recorded which).

CDR3 in amino acids: CASSPGQVGRDGYTF. CDR3 nucleotide sequence: TGTGCCAGCAGCCCAGGACAGGTAGGCCGGGATGGCTACACCTTC. The chain joins TRBV3-1 (or the pseudogene TRBV3-2) to TRBJ1-2; 7 nucleotides match TRBD1. Per the germline V gene, CDR1 is LGHDT and CDR2 is YNNKEL (reference sequence). V shed 4 bases and J 6 bases; nucleotides not matched to a gene: 11. The CDR3 runs to 15 residues.